This T cell receptor beta chain derives from a study of T cell repertoires in cytomegalovirus infection. General study findings and limits: CMV-specific TCR beta clonotypes restricted by HLA-C dominated the ex vivo response.

This clonotype was counted at least ten times. Antigen specificity is unknown. TCRdb re-derived calls from the reads in MiXCR, one entry per CDR3 protein. Here the sample spans around 250,000 distinct CDR3 sequences, over 15% being singletons. The CDR3 has 16 residues. V lost 0 bases, J lost 2 bases, and 3 bases stayed unmatched. The germline V gene has CDR1 SGHRS and CDR2 YFSETQ. The chain has TRBV5-1 and TRBJ2-1; 9 nucleotides align to TRBD2. The sample was CD8+ T cells from PBMCs. This receptor was obtained from a human donor in good health (CMV status not recorded). Some clones in this sample may be carry-over from other donors' samples. CDR3 DNA: TGCGCCAGCAGCTTGGGTAGCGGGGGACCCTACAATGAGCAGTTCTTC. It specifies CASSLGSGGPYNEQFF. The full variable domain, with the rest looked up from reference TRBV5-1 and TRBJ2-1, is KAGVTQTPRYLIKTRGQQVTLSCSPISGHRSVSWYQQTPGQGLQFLFEYFSETQRNKGNFPGRFSGRQFSNSRSEMNVSTLELGDSALYLCASSLGSGGPYNEQFFGPGTRLTVL.